Given below is one T cell receptor (beta chain) in context. Its antigen is unknown. These data are taken from a study of T cell responses to AZD1222 COVID-19 vaccine. TCRdb keeps only in-frame clones here, not all; method: immunoSEQ multiplex PCR. The table shows some 180,000 clones, with around 92% occurring only once. Study-wide results and caveats: White British donors predominated, females outnumbered males, and clonal diversity was possibly underestimated.

This CDR3 is built from 14 residues. The V gene end was trimmed by 3 bases and the J gene end by 2 bases; junction bases not matched to a gene: 3. The germline gives CDR1 MNHNS, CDR2 SASEGT. The specimen comprised peripheral blood, sampled on day 0 of AZD1222 vaccination. The V and J genes are TRBV6-1 and TRBJ2-7, with TRBD2 matching over 8 bases. This receptor was obtained from an adult in good health. The chain's CDR3 is CASSESAGAYEQYF. In DNA, the CDR3 is TGTGCCAGCAGTGAGTCAGCGGGGGCCTACGAGCAGTACTTC.